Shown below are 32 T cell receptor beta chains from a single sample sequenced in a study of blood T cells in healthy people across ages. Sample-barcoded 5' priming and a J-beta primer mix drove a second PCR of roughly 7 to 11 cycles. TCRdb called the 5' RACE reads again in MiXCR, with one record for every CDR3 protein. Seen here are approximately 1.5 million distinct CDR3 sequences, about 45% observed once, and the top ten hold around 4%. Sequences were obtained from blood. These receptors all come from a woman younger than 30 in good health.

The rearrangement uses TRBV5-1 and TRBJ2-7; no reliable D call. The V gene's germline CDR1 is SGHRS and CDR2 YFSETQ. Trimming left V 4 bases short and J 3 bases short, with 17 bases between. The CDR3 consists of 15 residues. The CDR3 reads CASSPTATLVYEQYF. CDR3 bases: TGCGCCAGCAGCCCGACGGCTACCTTGGTCTACGAGCAGTACTTC. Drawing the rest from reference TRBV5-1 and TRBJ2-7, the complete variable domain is KAGVTQTPRYLIKTRGQQVTLSCSPISGHRSVSWYQQTPGQGLQFLFEYFSETQRNKGNFPGRFSGRQFSNSRSEMNVSTLELGDSALYLCASSPTATLVYEQYFGPGTRLTVT.

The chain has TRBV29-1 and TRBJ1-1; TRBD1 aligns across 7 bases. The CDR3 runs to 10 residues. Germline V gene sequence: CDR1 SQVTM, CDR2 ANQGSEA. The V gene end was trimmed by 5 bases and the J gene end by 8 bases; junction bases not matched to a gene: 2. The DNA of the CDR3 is TGCAGCGTTCAGGACAGGGAAGCTTTCTTT. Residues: CSVQDREAFF.

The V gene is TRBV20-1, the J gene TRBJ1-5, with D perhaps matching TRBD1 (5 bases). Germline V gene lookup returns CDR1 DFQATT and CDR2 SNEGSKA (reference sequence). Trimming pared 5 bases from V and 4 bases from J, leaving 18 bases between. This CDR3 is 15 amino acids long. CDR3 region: CSAEDPLGGNQPQHF. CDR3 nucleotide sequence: TGCAGTGCTGAAGACCCACTTGGGGGGAATCAGCCCCAGCATTTT.

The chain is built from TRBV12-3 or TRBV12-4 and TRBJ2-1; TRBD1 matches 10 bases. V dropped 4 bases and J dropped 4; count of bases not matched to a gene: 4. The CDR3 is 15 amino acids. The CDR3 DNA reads TGTGCCAGCAGTTCGTCGGGACAGGGGTACAATGAGCAGTTCTTC. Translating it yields CASSSSGQGYNEQFF.

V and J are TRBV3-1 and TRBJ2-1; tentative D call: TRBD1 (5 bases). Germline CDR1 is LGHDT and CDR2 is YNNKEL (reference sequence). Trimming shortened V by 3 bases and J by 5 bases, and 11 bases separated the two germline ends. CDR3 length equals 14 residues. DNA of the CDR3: TGTGCCAGCAGCCAGCCGCTAGGGGACAATGAGCAGTTCTTC. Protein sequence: CASSQPLGDNEQFF.

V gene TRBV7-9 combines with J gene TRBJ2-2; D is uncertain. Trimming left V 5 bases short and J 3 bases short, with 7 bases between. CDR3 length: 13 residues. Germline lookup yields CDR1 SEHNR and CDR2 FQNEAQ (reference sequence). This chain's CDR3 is CASSVIDTGELFF. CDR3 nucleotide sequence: TGTGCCAGCAGCGTCATAGACACCGGGGAGCTGTTTTTT.

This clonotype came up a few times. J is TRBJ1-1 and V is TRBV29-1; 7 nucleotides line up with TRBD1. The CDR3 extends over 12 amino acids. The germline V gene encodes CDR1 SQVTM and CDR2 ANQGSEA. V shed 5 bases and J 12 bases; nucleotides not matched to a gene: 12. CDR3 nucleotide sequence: TGCAGCGTTCTCCAGGGGGATAGCGGGTCTTTCTTT. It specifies CSVLQGDSGSFF.

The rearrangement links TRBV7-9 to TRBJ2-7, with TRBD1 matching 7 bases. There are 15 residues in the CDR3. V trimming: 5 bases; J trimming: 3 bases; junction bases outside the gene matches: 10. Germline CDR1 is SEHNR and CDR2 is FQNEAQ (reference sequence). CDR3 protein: CASSPGTVPGYEQYF. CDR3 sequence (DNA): TGTGCCAGCAGCCCAGGGACAGTGCCAGGCTACGAGCAGTACTTC.

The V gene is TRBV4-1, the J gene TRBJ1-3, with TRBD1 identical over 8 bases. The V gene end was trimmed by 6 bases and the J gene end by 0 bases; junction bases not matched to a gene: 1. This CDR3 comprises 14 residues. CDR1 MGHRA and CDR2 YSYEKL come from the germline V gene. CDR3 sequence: CASRDRDSGNTIYF. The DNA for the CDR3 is TGCGCCAGCAGGGACAGGGACTCTGGAAACACCATATATTTT.

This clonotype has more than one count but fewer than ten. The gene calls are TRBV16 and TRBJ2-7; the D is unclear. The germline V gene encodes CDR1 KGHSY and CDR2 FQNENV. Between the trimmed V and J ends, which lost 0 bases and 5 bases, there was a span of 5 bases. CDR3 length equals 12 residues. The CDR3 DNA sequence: TGTGCCAGCAGCCAATCAAAGGACGAGCAGTACTTC. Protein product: CASSQSKDEQYF.

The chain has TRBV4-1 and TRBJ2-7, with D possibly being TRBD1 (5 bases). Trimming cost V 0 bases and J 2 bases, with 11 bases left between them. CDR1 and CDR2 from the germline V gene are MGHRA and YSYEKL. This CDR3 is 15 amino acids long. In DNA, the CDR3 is TGCGCCAGCAGCCAAGATGGGGCGCCTCCCTACGAGCAGTACTTC. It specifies CASSQDGAPPYEQYF.

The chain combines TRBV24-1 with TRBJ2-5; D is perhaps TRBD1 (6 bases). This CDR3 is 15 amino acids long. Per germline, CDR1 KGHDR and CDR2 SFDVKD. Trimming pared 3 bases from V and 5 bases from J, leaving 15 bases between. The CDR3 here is CATSDPQGSGETQYF. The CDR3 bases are TGTGCCACCAGTGATCCTCAGGGGTCAGGGGAGACCCAGTACTTC.

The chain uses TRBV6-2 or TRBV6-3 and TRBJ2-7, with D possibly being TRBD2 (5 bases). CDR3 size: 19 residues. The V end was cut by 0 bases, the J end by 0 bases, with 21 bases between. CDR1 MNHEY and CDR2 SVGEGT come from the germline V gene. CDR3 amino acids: CASSYSTGGLARISYEQYF. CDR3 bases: TGTGCCAGCAGTTACTCGACCGGAGGCTTGGCCAGGATCTCCTACGAGCAGTACTTC.

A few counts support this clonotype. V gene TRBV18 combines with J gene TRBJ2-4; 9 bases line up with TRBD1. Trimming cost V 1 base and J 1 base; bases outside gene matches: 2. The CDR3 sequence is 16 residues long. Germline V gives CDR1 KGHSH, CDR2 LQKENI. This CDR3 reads CASSPLGTGAKNIQYF. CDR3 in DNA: TGTGCCAGCTCACCACTCGGGACAGGGGCCAAAAACATTCAGTACTTC.

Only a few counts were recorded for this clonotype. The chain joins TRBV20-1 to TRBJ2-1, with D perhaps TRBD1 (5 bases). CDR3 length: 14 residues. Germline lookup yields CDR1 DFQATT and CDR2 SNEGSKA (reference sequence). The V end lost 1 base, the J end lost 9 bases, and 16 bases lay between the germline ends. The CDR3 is CSARGAGLGFEQFF. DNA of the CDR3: TGCAGTGCTAGAGGTGCAGGGCTTGGGTTTGAGCAGTTCTTC.

The CDR3 here is CASGEGVYNEQYF. The DNA of the CDR3 is TGTGCCAGCGGGGAGGGGGTCTACAATGAGCAGTACTTC. This rearrangement joins TRBV6-2 or TRBV6-3 to TRBJ2-1; D possibly corresponds to TRBD2 (7 bases). The J call may be wrong; the DNA end is better matched by TRBJ2-7. The CDR3 loop spans 13 amino acids. Germline V CDR1 and CDR2: MNHEY, SVGEGT.

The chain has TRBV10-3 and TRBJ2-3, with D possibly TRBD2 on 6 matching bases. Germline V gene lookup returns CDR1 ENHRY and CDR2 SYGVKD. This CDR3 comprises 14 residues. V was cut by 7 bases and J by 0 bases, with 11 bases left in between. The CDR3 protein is CAITRDFSTDTQYF. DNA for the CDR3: TGTGCCATCACCCGGGACTTCAGCACAGATACGCAGTATTTT.

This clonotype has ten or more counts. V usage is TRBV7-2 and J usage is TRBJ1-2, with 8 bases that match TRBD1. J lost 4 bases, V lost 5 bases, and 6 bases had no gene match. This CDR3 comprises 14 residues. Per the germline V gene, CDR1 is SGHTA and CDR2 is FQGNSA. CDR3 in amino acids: CASSPGGVPYGYTF. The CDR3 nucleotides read TGTGCCAGCAGCCCAGGGGGCGTTCCCTATGGCTACACCTTC. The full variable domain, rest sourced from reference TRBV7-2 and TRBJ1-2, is GAGVSQSPSNKVTEKGKDVELRCDPISGHTALYWYRQSLGQGLEFLIYFQGNSAPDKSGLPSDRFSAERTGGSVSTLTIQRTQQEDSAVYLCASSPGGVPYGYTFGSGTRLTVV.

The DNA of the CDR3 is TGCGCCAGCAGTGGGCTGTTAACTCTCAATGAGCAGTACTTC. Translation: CASSGLLTLNEQYF. The chain links TRBV10-2 to TRBJ2-7; no clear D gene. This CDR3 comprises 14 residues. V was cut by 4 bases and J by 7 bases, with 17 bases left in between. Germline CDR1 reads WSHSY; CDR2 reads SAAADI.

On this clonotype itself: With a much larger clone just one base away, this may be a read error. CDR3 residues: CAGSFSRRLAGDTDTQYF. In DNA, the CDR3 is TGTGCCGGCAGCTTCTCCCGCCGACTAGCGGGAGACACAGATACGCAGTATTTT. The gene calls are TRBV7-3 and TRBJ2-3; 12 bases are shared with TRBD2. The germline CDR1 and CDR2 sequences are SGHTA and FQGTGA. This CDR3 is built from 18 residues.

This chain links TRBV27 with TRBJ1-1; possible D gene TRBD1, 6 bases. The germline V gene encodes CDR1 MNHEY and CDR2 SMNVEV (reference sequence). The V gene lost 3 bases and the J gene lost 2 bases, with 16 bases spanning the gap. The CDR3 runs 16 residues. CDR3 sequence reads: CASSLSAGTLNTEAFF. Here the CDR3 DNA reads TGTGCCAGCAGTTTGTCAGCCGGGACACTAAACACTGAAGCTTTCTTT.

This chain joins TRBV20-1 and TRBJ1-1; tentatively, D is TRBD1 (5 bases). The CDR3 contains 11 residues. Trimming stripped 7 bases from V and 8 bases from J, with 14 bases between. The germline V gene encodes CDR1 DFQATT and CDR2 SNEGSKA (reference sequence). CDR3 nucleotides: TGCAGTGTACAGGCGGGAGCCGAAGCTTTCTTT. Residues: CSVQAGAEAFF.

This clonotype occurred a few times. The CDR3 reads CAGSPGFGGYTF. The CDR3 nucleotides are TGTGCCGGCTCCCCAGGGTTTGGTGGCTACACCTTC. This chain connects TRBV6-2 or TRBV6-3 to TRBJ1-2; a weak D match, TRBD1 (5 bases). This CDR3 comprises 12 residues. V lost 11 bases to trimming and J lost 7 bases, with 17 bases between them. Germline assignment: CDR1 MNHEY and CDR2 SVGEGT.

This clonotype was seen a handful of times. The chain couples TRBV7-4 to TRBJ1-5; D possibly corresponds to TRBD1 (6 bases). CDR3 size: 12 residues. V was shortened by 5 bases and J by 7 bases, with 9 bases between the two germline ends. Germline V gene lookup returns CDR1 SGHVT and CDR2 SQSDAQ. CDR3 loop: CASSKDRQPQHF. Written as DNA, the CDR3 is TGTGCCAGCAGCAAAGACAGGCAGCCCCAGCATTTT.

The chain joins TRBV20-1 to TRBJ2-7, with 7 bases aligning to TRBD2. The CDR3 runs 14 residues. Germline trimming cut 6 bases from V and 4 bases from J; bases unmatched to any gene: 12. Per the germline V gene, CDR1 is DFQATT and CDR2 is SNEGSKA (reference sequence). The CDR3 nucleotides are TGCAGTGCCCCGACGGGCGGGAGCTTGTACGAGCAGTACTTC. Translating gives CSAPTGGSLYEQYF.

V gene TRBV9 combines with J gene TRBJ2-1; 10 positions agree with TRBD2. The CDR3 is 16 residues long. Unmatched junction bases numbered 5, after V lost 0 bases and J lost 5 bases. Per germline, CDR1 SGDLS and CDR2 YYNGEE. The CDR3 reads CASSVALAGADNEQFF. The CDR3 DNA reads TGTGCCAGCAGCGTAGCGCTAGCGGGAGCGGACAATGAGCAGTTCTTC. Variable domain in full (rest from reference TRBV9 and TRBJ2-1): DSGVTQTPKHLITATGQRVTLRCSPRSGDLSVYWYQQSLDQGLQFLIQYYNGEERAKGNILERFSAQQFPDLHSELNLSSLELGDSALYFCASSVALAGADNEQFFGPGTRLTVL.

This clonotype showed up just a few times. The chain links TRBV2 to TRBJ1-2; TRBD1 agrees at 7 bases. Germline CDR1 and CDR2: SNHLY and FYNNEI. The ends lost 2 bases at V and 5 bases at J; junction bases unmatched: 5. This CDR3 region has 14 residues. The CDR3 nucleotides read TGTGCCAGCAGTGAATCTTGGACAGGATATGGCTACACCTTC. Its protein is CASSESWTGYGYTF.

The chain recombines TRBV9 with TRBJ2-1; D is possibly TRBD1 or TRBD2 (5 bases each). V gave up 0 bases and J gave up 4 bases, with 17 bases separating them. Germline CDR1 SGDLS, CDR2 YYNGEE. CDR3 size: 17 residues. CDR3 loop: CASSVAFGARKYNEQFF. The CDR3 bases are TGTGCCAGCAGCGTAGCGTTCGGGGCCCGGAAGTACAATGAGCAGTTCTTC.

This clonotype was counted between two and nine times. CDR3 in amino acids: CASNRGSGSYNEQFF. CDR3 coding DNA: TGTGCCAGCAACAGAGGGTCGGGCTCCTACAATGAGCAGTTCTTC. V is TRBV12-3 or TRBV12-4 and J is TRBJ2-1; TRBD2 is a possible D gene (5 bases). The CDR3 totals 15 residues. The ends were cut back, 7 bases at V and 0 bases at J, with 13 bases in the middle.

The CDR3 sequence is CSARDQGRGTEAFF. DNA for the CDR3: TGCAGTGCTAGAGATCAGGGACGGGGCACTGAAGCTTTCTTT. The rearrangement joins TRBV20-1 to TRBJ1-1, with D perhaps matching TRBD1 (5 bases). This CDR3 contains 14 residues. The germline V gene encodes CDR1 DFQATT and CDR2 SNEGSKA (reference sequence). Trimming left V 0 bases short and J 4 bases short, with 12 bases between.

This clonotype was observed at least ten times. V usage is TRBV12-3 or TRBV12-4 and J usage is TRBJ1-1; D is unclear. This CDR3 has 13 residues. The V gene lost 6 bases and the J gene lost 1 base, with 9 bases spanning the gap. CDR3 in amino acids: CASSPDWNTEAFF. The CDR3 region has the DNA TGTGCCAGCAGCCCCGACTGGAACACTGAAGCTTTCTTT.

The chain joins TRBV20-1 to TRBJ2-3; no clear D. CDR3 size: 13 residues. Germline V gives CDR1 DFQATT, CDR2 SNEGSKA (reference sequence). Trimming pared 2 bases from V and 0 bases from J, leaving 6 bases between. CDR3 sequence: CSARPSSTDTQYF. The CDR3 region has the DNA TGCAGTGCTAGACCGTCTAGCACAGATACGCAGTATTTT.